The source of this T cell receptor (beta chain) is a study of T cell changes during pregnancy in multiple sclerosis. TCRdb's copy holds only in-frame clones and misses some; the assay was immunoSEQ multiplex PCR. Seen here are approximately 33,000 clones, around 90% observed once, and the top ten hold 0.45% to 0.5%. Germline V CDR1 and CDR2: LNHDA, SQIVND (reference sequence). The V and J ends lost 5 bases and 12 bases, in that order; junction bases with no gene match: 10. The CDR3 totals 15 residues. This receptor was taken from a female donor with multiple sclerosis, enrolled in a pregnancy study. This specimen was CD4+ T cells from peripheral blood mononuclear cells, taken after pregnancy. The V call is TRBV19, the J call TRBJ2-1; TRBD2 agrees at 13 bases. The CDR3 coding sequence is TGTGCCAGTAGTGTACCGGGACTAGCGGGAACTGGGCAGTTCTTC. Its protein is CASSVPGLAGTGQFF.